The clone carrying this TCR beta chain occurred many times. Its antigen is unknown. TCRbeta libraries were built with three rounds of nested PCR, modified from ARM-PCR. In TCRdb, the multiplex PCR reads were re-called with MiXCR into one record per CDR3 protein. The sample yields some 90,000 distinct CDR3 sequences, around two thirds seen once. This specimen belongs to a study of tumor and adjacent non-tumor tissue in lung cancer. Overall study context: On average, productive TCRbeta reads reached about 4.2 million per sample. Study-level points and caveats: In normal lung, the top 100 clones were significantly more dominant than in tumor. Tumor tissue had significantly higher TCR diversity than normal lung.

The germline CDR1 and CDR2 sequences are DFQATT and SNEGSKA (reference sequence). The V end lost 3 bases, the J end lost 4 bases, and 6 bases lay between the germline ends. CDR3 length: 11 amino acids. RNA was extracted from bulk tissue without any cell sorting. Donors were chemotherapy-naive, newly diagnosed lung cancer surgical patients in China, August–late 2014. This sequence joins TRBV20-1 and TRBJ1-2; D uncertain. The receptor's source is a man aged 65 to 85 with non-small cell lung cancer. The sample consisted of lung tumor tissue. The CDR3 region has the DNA TGCAGTGCTAGCGCGGCCTATGGCTACACCTTC. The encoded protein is CSASAAYGYTF.